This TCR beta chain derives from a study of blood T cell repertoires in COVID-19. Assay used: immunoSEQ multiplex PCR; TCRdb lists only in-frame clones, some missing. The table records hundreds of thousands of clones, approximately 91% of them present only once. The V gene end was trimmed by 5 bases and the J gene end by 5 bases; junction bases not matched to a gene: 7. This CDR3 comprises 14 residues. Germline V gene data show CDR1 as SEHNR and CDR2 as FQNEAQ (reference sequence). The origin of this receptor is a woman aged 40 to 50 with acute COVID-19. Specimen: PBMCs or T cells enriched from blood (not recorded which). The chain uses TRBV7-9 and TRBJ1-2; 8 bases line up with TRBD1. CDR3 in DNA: TGTGCCAGCAGCCCACAGGGGGGGATTTATGGCTACACCTTC. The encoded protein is CASSPQGGIYGYTF.